The rows below give T cell receptor beta chains drawn from one sample of a study of cytomegalovirus exposure and HLA in healthy donors. Profiling relied on immunoSEQ multiplex PCR, and the TCRdb table lists in-frame clones only, not all of them. The data contain roughly 93,000 clones, more than 75% of them singletons. The sequencing sample was made of PBMCs. These receptors came from a human donor in good health. Both conserved end residues are part of each CDR3. A D gene is named only where the DNA matches it firmly. Size values are once, few and many counts, or a class for expanded clones, and some rows have none.

>-|TRBV6-1|-|TRBJ1-2
CASSEEMGSYGYTF
TGTGCCAGCAGTGAAGAGATGGGCAGCTATGGCTACACCTTC
>-|TRBV12-5|TRBD1|TRBJ2-7
CASQDRGEQYF
TGTGCTAGCCAGGACAGGGGAGAGCAGTACTTC
>few|TRBV7-9|-|TRBJ1-2
CASSLRQAYGYTF
TGTGCCAGCAGCTTACGACAGGCTTATGGCTACACCTTC
>-|TRBV5-1|TRBD2|TRBJ2-2
CASSPQLGGTGELFF
TGCGCCAGCAGCCCACAGCTCGGGGGGACCGGGGAGCTGTTTTTT
>-|TRBV6-1|TRBD2|TRBJ2-7
CASTTVAGVGEQYF
TGTGCCAGCACCACGGTAGCGGGAGTTGGCGAGCAGTACTTC
>-|TRBV15|TRBD1|TRBJ1-2
CATSRTQDRGATNYYGYTF
TGTGCCACCAGCAGAACTCAGGACAGGGGGGCTACAAATTACTATGGCTACACCTTC
>-|TRBV18|-|TRBJ2-7
CASSPTPGHEQYF
TGTGCCAGCTCACCCACCCCAGGCCACGAGCAGTACTTC
>-|TRBV5-6|-|TRBJ2-1
CASSLGLAAHEQFF
TGTGCCAGCAGCTTGGGGCTAGCCGCCCATGAGCAGTTCTTC
>-|TRBV12-5|TRBD1|TRBJ2-2
CAGARQGATGELFF
TGTGCTGGCGCAAGACAGGGGGCCACCGGGGAGCTGTTTTTT
>few|TRBV19|-|TRBJ2-5
CASSIPGLGLQETQYF
TGTGCCAGTAGTATTCCAGGGCTGGGGCTACAAGAGACCCAGTACTTC
>-|TRBV6-1|TRBD1|TRBJ1-2
CASSETGGDYGYTF
TGTGCCAGCAGTGAGACAGGGGGCGACTATGGCTACACCTTC
>-|TRBV30|-|TRBJ1-2
CAWSPSLSGGDFYGYTF
TGTGCCTGGAGTCCATCGCTTTCCGGGGGGGATTTCTATGGCTACACCTTC
>-|TRBV6-1|TRBD2|TRBJ2-2
CASSVGLAGNTGELFF
TGTGCCAGCAGTGTGGGACTAGCGGGTAACACCGGGGAGCTGTTTTTT
>-|TRBV29-1|TRBD1|TRBJ1-1
CSAGQMNTEAFF
TGCAGCGCGGGACAGATGAACACTGAAGCTTTCTTT
>-|TRBV9|-|TRBJ2-7
CASSVQGLPNYEQYF
TGTGCCAGCAGCGTACAGGGCCTGCCTAACTACGAGCAGTACTTC
>-|TRBV27|-|TRBJ1-2
CASSPQGYGYTF
TGTGCCAGCAGTCCCCAGGGCTATGGCTACACCTTC
>-|TRBV12-5|TRBD1|TRBJ2-7
CASGTNPGQGVYEQYF
TGTGCTAGTGGTACAAATCCGGGACAGGGTGTCTACGAGCAGTACTTC
>-|TRBV5-1|TRBD2|TRBJ2-1
CASSLARGVWRNEQFF
TGCGCCAGCAGCTTGGCACGGGGGGTATGGCGGAATGAGCAGTTCTTC
>-|TRBV19|-|TRBJ2-1
CASRGRLAWRAYNEQFF
TGTGCCAGTAGAGGCCGTCTAGCTTGGAGGGCCTACAATGAGCAGTTCTTC
>-|TRBV6-5|-|TRBJ1-5
CASSYSSSTHQPQHF
TGTGCCAGCAGTTACTCATCGAGCACCCATCAGCCCCAGCATTTT
>-|TRBV5-1|-|TRBJ1-6
CASSSYPPGAGNSPLHF
TGCGCCAGCAGCTCCTACCCCCCAGGGGCCGGTAATTCACCCCTCCACTTT
>few|TRBV4-1|TRBD1|TRBJ1-1
CASSHPGQGMNTEAFF
TGCGCCAGCAGCCACCCGGGACAGGGAATGAACACTGAAGCTTTCTTT
>-|TRBV6-5|-|TRBJ1-1
CASRPPGLSNTEAFF
TGTGCCAGCAGACCCCCCGGACTTTCGAACACTGAAGCTTTCTTT
>few|TRBV11-3|-|TRBJ1-6
CASSRQDYNSPLHF
TGTGCCAGCAGCCGGCAGGATTACAATTCACCCCTCCACTTT
>few|TRBV6-5|-|TRBJ1-5
CASSQHNQPQHF
TGTGCCAGCAGCCAACATAATCAGCCCCAGCATTTT
>-|TRBV5-8|-|TRBJ1-5
CASSWGHEDF
TGTGCCAGCAGCTGGGGACATGAGGATTTT
>-|TRBV10-2|TRBD2|TRBJ2-7
CASRAATGTTSYEQYF
TGCGCCAGCAGAGCAGCCACCGGGACTACCTCCTACGAGCAGTACTTC
>-|TRBV12-5|-|TRBJ1-5
CASGPPRGNQPQHF
TGTGCTAGTGGCCCCCCCAGGGGCAATCAGCCCCAGCATTTT
>-|TRBV2|TRBD2|TRBJ2-7
CASSGTGGPYEQYF
TGTGCCAGCAGTGGTACGGGAGGGCCTTACGAGCAGTACTTC